Shown below are 26 T cell receptor beta chains from a single sample sequenced in a study of blood T cell repertoires in COVID-19 (dated by TCRdb to the early 2020s). Libraries were made using the immunoSEQ multiplex PCR assay. Imported from immuneACCESS, the table was reduced by TCRdb to in-frame sequences with V and J called. These copies leave out some clones; in studies compared against another copy, an unresolved V gene accounts for under half, and the cause of the remainder is not known. The sample includes under 200,000 clones, with more than 85% observed a single time. In total, the top ten clones hold around 0.99% of the sample. Sequencing was done on a sample of peripheral blood. These receptors were taken from a man aged 18 to 35 with acute or convalescent COVID-19.

The chain employs TRBV5-1 and TRBJ1-2, with TRBD1 matching over 12 bases. The CDR3 runs 16 residues. The germline CDR1 and CDR2 sequences are SGHRS and YFSETQ. Trimming took 4 bases from V and 8 from J; bases not matched to a gene: 12. CDR3 sequence reads: CASSQAPGQGAAGYTF. The DNA for the CDR3 is TGCGCCAGCAGCCAAGCCCCGGGACAGGGGGCTGCGGGCTACACCTTC.

This clone is a singleton in its sample. The chain recombines TRBV19 with TRBJ2-7; 8 bases match TRBD2. Germline values: CDR1 LNHDA, CDR2 SQIVND (reference sequence). V was clipped by 1 base and J by 0 bases; unmatched bases: 5. CDR3 length equals 16 residues. The CDR3, as DNA: TGTGCCAGTAGTATAGGTTTAGCGGGGACCTCCTACGAGCAGTACTTC. Protein sequence: CASSIGLAGTSYEQYF. Using reference TRBV19 and TRBJ2-7 for the parts outside the CDR3, the full variable domain is DGGITQSPKYLFRKEGQNVTLSCEQNLNHDAMYWYRQDPGQGLRLIYYSQIVNDFQKGDIAEGYSVSREKKESFPLTVTSAQKNPTAFYLCASSIGLAGTSYEQYFGPGTRLTVT.

This clone appeared once. In nucleotides, the CDR3 is TGCGCCAGCAGCCAAGGGAGTAGTTTTGGCGCCAAAAACATTCAGTACTTC. This sequence encodes CASSQGSSFGAKNIQYF. J is TRBJ2-4 and V is TRBV4-1; D not resolved. The CDR3 length is 17 residues. Per germline, CDR1 MGHRA and CDR2 YSYEKL. V was trimmed by 1 base and J by 1 base, leaving 14 bases between them.

The V call is TRBV2, the J call TRBJ1-2; D gene uncertain. CDR1 is SNHLY and CDR2 is FYNNEI in the germline V gene. The CDR3 is 11 amino acids. V lost 7 bases and J 4 bases, leaving 7 bases between the germline ends. CDR3 in DNA: TGTGCCAGCACGAACGGCTATGGCTACACCTTC. This gives the protein CASTNGYGYTF. The full variable domain, with the rest looked up from reference TRBV2 and TRBJ1-2, is EPEVTQTPSHQVTQMGQEVILRCVPISNHLYFYWYRQILGQKVEFLVSFYNNEISEKSEIFDDQFSVERPDGSNFTLKIRSTKLEDSAMYFCASTNGYGYTFGSGTRLTVV.

This clone has a single count. This rearrangement joins TRBV10-1 to TRBJ1-5; 7 positions match TRBD1. In germline, CDR1 is WNHNN, CDR2 SYGVQD (reference sequence). V shed 2 bases, J shed 1 base, and the junction held 14 bases outside the gene matches. The CDR3 has 19 amino acids. Written as DNA, the CDR3 is TGCGCCAGCAGTGAGAAGGGGGACAGCCACTCCCGGAGCAATCAGCCCCAGCATTTT. It codes for CASSEKGDSHSRSNQPQHF.

The chain combines TRBV30 with TRBJ2-5; 7 bases are a match to TRBD2. V was pared by 1 base and J by 2 bases, with 1 base of the junction left unmatched. CDR1 is GTSNPN and CDR2 is SVGIG in the germline V gene (reference sequence). The CDR3 contains 13 residues. CDR3 region: CAWSGGGQETQYF. Written as DNA, the CDR3 is TGTGCCTGGAGTGGGGGAGGGCAAGAGACCCAGTACTTC.

This clone was seen only once. Other DNA sequences in this specimen translate into the identical CDR3. This rearrangement joins TRBV6-1 to TRBJ1-5, with D possibly TRBD1 on 5 matching bases. The length of the CDR3 is 16 residues. Germline lookup yields CDR1 MNHNS and CDR2 SASEGT. The V end was cut by 4 bases, the J end by 5 bases, with 18 bases between. The CDR3 DNA sequence: TGTGCCAGCAGTGCTGATAGGGGCGGGGTTGATCAGCCCCAGCATTTT. It translates to CASSADRGGVDQPQHF.

The CDR3 sequence: CASSSAGAVQPQHF. CDR3 nucleotides: TGTGCCAGCAGCTCTGCGGGGGCGGTTCAGCCCCAGCATTTT. V and J are TRBV7-9 and TRBJ1-5; perhaps TRBD1 as D (6 bases). Germline V CDR1 and CDR2: SEHNR, FQNEAQ (reference sequence). Trimming stripped 4 bases from V and 6 bases from J, with 13 bases between. The CDR3 is 14 residues long. Filled out from reference TRBV7-9 and TRBJ1-5, the complete variable domain reads DTGVSQNPRHKITKRGQNVTFRCDPISEHNRLYWYRQTLGQGPEFLTYFQNEAQLEKSRLLSDRFSAERPKGSFSTLEIQRTEQGDSAMYLCASSSAGAVQPQHFGDGTRLSIL.

The rearrangement links TRBV7-2 to TRBJ1-6, with D unclear. The CDR3 loop spans 16 amino acids. The ends were cut back, 3 bases at V and 6 bases at J, with 15 bases in the middle. Germline V CDR1 and CDR2: SGHTA, FQGNSA. CDR3 protein: CASSLAGLTSNSPLHF. For the CDR3, the DNA is TGTGCCAGCAGCTTGGCCGGACTGACGTCTAATTCACCCCTCCACTTT.

This clone was seen more than once but under ten times. The genes are TRBV19 and TRBJ2-1, with 13 nucleotides matching TRBD2. This CDR3 is 15 amino acids long. V trimming: 4 bases; J trimming: 11 bases; junction bases outside the gene matches: 8. Germline V gene sequence: CDR1 LNHDA, CDR2 SQIVND (reference sequence). The CDR3 protein is CASSTTSGGPLKQFF. Written as DNA, the CDR3 is TGTGCCAGTAGTACGACTAGCGGGGGGCCGTTGAAGCAGTTCTTC.

This chain joins TRBV11-2 and TRBJ2-5; 7 bases line up with TRBD1. This CDR3 has 18 residues. The junction had 19 bases not matched to a gene; V was cut back by 5 bases and J by 4 bases. The V gene's germline CDR1 is SGHAT and CDR2 FQNNGV. The CDR3 DNA sequence: TGTGCCAGCAGCCCGAGGGGGCTAGCCAACCTTTGGTCAGAGACCCAGTACTTC. Translating it yields CASSPRGLANLWSETQYF.

This clone came up a few times. The V and J genes are TRBV6-4 and TRBJ2-1, with TRBD2 identical over 10 bases. V trimming: 4 bases; J trimming: 6 bases; junction bases outside the gene matches: 3. Germline CDR1 MRHNA, CDR2 SNTAGT. The CDR3 is 14 residues long. This chain's CDR3 is CASSVSGGFNEQFF. CDR3 nucleotides: TGTGCCAGCAGTGTTAGCGGGGGGTTCAATGAGCAGTTCTTC.

The genes are TRBV3-1 (or the pseudogene TRBV3-2) and TRBJ1-4; the D is unclear. There are 13 residues in the CDR3. Germline CDR1 is LGHDT and CDR2 is YNNKEL (reference sequence). V was pared by 6 bases and J by 8 bases, with 13 bases between. Here the CDR3 reads CASSLAGAEKLFF. The DNA of the CDR3 is TGTGCCAGCAGTCTCGCCGGAGCCGAAAAACTGTTTTTT.

V is TRBV7-6 and J is TRBJ2-2, with a tentative D call TRBD2 (6 bases). Germline V lookup: CDR1 SGHVS, CDR2 FNYEAQ. This CDR3 has 16 residues. Deletions cut 5 bases from V and 4 bases from J, with 17 bases between. The CDR3 here is CASSRIGTSFTGELFF. CDR3 DNA: TGTGCCAGCAGCCGTATCGGGACTTCTTTCACCGGGGAGCTGTTTTTT. The variable domain in full, with the rest retrieved from reference TRBV7-6 and TRBJ2-2, is GAGVSQSPRYKVTKRGQDVALRCDPISGHVSLYWYRQALGQGPEFLTYFNYEAQQDKSGLPNDRFSAERPEGSISTLTIQRTEQRDSAMYRCASSRIGTSFTGELFFGEGSRLTVL.

The DNA of the CDR3 is TGTGCCAGCAGCCAAACTATGAACACTGAAGCTTTCTTT. Residues: CASSQTMNTEAFF. The V call is TRBV3-1 (or the pseudogene TRBV3-2), the J call TRBJ1-1, with no clear D. Germline V gene data show CDR1 as LGHDT and CDR2 as YNNKEL (reference sequence). The CDR3 loop spans 13 amino acids. Between the trimmed V and J ends, which lost 2 bases and 0 bases, there was a span of 4 bases.

The J gene is TRBJ1-2, the V gene TRBV5-6, with unresolved D. Per germline, CDR1 SGHDT and CDR2 YYEEEE. Trimming stripped 0 bases from V and 8 bases from J, with 8 bases between. The length of the CDR3 is 12 residues. CDR3 in amino acids: CASSLAGRGYTF. The CDR3 bases are TGTGCCAGCAGCTTGGCGGGTCGGGGCTACACCTTC.

The J gene is TRBJ1-2, the V gene TRBV7-9; TRBD1 matches 7 bases. The CDR3 sequence is 15 residues long. CDR1 and CDR2 (germline): SEHNR, FQNEAQ (reference sequence). V dropped 6 bases and J dropped 0; count of bases not matched to a gene: 7. The CDR3 is CASRRRDSSNYGYTF. DNA of the CDR3: TGTGCCAGCAGACGCCGGGACAGCTCTAACTATGGCTACACCTTC. Supplemented by reference TRBV7-9 and TRBJ1-2, the full variable domain reads DTGVSQNPRHKITKRGQNVTFRCDPISEHNRLYWYRQTLGQGPEFLTYFQNEAQLEKSRLLSDRFSAERPKGSFSTLEIQRTEQGDSAMYLCASRRRDSSNYGYTFGSGTRLTVV.

The chain is built from TRBV28 and TRBJ2-7; possibly TRBD1 for D (6 bases). In germline, CDR1 is MDHEN, CDR2 SYDVKM. This CDR3 contains 15 residues. Trimming pared 4 bases from V and 3 bases from J, leaving 16 bases between. The CDR3: CASSSHAMTGYEQYV. In DNA, the CDR3 is TGTGCCAGCAGTTCCCATGCGATGACAGGCTACGAGCAGTACGTC.

The V call is TRBV24-1, the J call TRBJ2-3, with D perhaps matching TRBD1 (6 bases). Germline CDR1 and CDR2: KGHDR and SFDVKD. The V gene lost 0 bases and the J gene lost 3 bases, with 12 bases spanning the gap. The CDR3 is 16 residues long. CDR3: CATSDLQGNRTDTQYF. The CDR3 DNA reads TGTGCCACCAGTGATTTGCAGGGGAATCGGACAGATACGCAGTATTTT.

This chain connects TRBV11-2 to TRBJ1-1; the match to TRBD1 covers 11 bases. In germline, CDR1 is SGHAT, CDR2 FQNNGV. This CDR3 has 15 residues. J gave up 5 bases and V 5 bases, and 7 bases lay outside the gene matches. CDR3 amino acids: CASSLTDRGRTEAFF. CDR3 DNA: TGTGCCAGCAGCCTAACGGACAGGGGGCGAACTGAAGCTTTCTTT.

The chain links TRBV12-5 to TRBJ1-6; tentatively, D is TRBD1 (6 bases). V lost 0 bases and J lost 5, with 11 bases in between. The CDR3 has 16 residues. Germline loops: CDR1 LGHNT, CDR2 FRNRAP. The CDR3 here is CASGLVGGANNSPLHF. The DNA of the CDR3 is TGTGCTAGTGGTTTGGTTGGGGGGGCTAATAATTCACCCCTCCACTTT.

The V and J genes are TRBV30 and TRBJ2-5; possibly TRBD2 for D (5 bases). This CDR3 is built from 14 residues. Germline V gene sequence: CDR1 GTSNPN, CDR2 SVGIG (reference sequence). V shed 2 bases and J shed 5 bases, with 15 bases lying between them. CDR3 loop: CAWSIGVWRETQYF. CDR3 nucleotides: TGTGCCTGGAGTATCGGGGTTTGGCGGGAGACCCAGTACTTC.

The gene calls are TRBV2 and TRBJ2-1; 11 bases fit TRBD2. This CDR3 region has 15 residues. Germline V CDR1 and CDR2: SNHLY, FYNNEI. V shed 8 bases, J shed 8 bases, and the junction held 11 bases outside the gene matches. The CDR3 region is CASPTFSGGAYEQFF. The CDR3 region has the DNA TGTGCCAGCCCTACTTTTAGCGGGGGGGCTTATGAGCAGTTCTTC.

The chain carries TRBV11-2 and TRBJ1-1; a possible D gene is TRBD1 (5 bases). The V end lost 6 bases, the J end lost 4 bases, and 12 bases lay between the germline ends. Germline CDR1 is SGHAT and CDR2 is FQNNGV. This CDR3 region has 13 residues. This chain's CDR3 is CASRPNRITEAFF. The CDR3 DNA follows: TGTGCCAGCAGACCCAACAGGATCACTGAAGCTTTCTTT.

V and J are TRBV6-5 and TRBJ1-1; D call uncertain. Trimming left V 4 bases short and J 3 bases short, with 18 bases between. The CDR3 totals 16 residues. Germline loops: CDR1 MNHEY, CDR2 SVGAGI. CDR3 nucleotide sequence: TGTGCCAGCAGTTTAGTTACGTCGGGTTACGACACTGAAGCTTTCTTT. Translated, it gives CASSLVTSGYDTEAFF.

V usage is TRBV9 and J usage is TRBJ2-7, with D perhaps matching TRBD1 (5 bases). The CDR3 consists of 15 residues. V lost 4 bases and J lost 3, with 17 bases in between. The germline gives CDR1 SGDLS, CDR2 YYNGEE. The CDR3 DNA sequence: TGTGCCAGCAGCCAAGGGGCTTCCCCCTACTACGAGCAGTACTTC. Its protein product is CASSQGASPYYEQYF.